This is a list of T cell receptor beta chains from one sample in a study of blood T cells in healthy people across ages. TCRdb fed the 5' RACE reads into MiXCR, producing one record per CDR3 protein. The table lists about 1.5 million distinct CDR3 sequences, approximately 42% of them singletons. The sequencing input was blood. The origin of the receptors is a woman aged 18-35 years in good health. Each CDR3 is given with its conserved first and last residue. Each record gives: J gene, V gene, CDR3 protein.

J gene: TRBJ1-2
V gene: TRBV12-3/TRBV12-4
CDR3 protein: CASSLAPRVHGYTF

J gene: TRBJ2-1
V gene: TRBV5-1
CDR3 protein: CASSIGTSGGSSEQFF

J gene: TRBJ1-2
V gene: TRBV12-3/TRBV12-4
CDR3 protein: CASTSKSLGAPFNYGYTF

J gene: -
V gene: TRBV7-9
CDR3 protein: CASSASGTGLGEQYF

J gene: -
V gene: TRBV28
CDR3 protein: CASKPEGATEGTQYF

J gene: TRBJ1-2
V gene: TRBV9
CDR3 protein: CASSGDKYGYTF

J gene: TRBJ2-1
V gene: TRBV28
CDR3 protein: CASSFKMGLVTGHNEQFF

J gene: TRBJ2-7
V gene: TRBV21-1
CDR3 protein: CASSKTSGTPNGQYF

J gene: -
V gene: TRBV7-9
CDR3 protein: CASSRPTQLAGGVLYEQYF

J gene: TRBJ2-3
V gene: TRBV6-1
CDR3 protein: CASSEVLGDTQYF

J gene: TRBJ2-3
V gene: TRBV4-1
CDR3 protein: CASSQRLAEGTDTQYF

J gene: TRBJ2-1
V gene: TRBV2
CDR3 protein: CASSVSTALGREQFF

J gene: TRBJ2-2
V gene: TRBV15
CDR3 protein: CATSSKYRVGDTGELFF

J gene: TRBJ2-1
V gene: TRBV10-3
CDR3 protein: CAISESPSGGTDTQFF

J gene: TRBJ1-1
V gene: TRBV7-9
CDR3 protein: CASSTPPGENTEAFF

J gene: TRBJ2-3
V gene: TRBV12-3/TRBV12-4
CDR3 protein: CASAPQVGTDTQYF

J gene: TRBJ1-1
V gene: TRBV28
CDR3 protein: CASKGGWAEAFF

J gene: TRBJ1-6
V gene: TRBV7-9
CDR3 protein: CASSAEPGTGVSYNSPLHF

J gene: TRBJ2-5
V gene: TRBV20-1
CDR3 protein: CSARGGVHQTWWEQYF

J gene: TRBJ1-5
V gene: TRBV6-6
CDR3 protein: CATGAYADSNQPQHF

J gene: TRBJ1-2
V gene: TRBV3-1
CDR3 protein: CASASTGSLYGYTF

J gene: TRBJ1-2
V gene: TRBV20-1
CDR3 protein: CSARKTWDRGYGYTF

J gene: TRBJ1-1
V gene: TRBV20-1
CDR3 protein: CSARDPLTAEAFF

J gene: TRBJ2-3
V gene: TRBV4-1
CDR3 protein: CASNPGLALTDTQYF

J gene: TRBJ2-3
V gene: TRBV28
CDR3 protein: CASSFRAGETDTQYF

J gene: TRBJ2-5
V gene: TRBV2
CDR3 protein: CASSEAPSGGARDNEQYF

J gene: TRBJ1-2
V gene: TRBV27
CDR3 protein: CASSLMGGARQIYGYTF

J gene: TRBJ1-1
V gene: TRBV14
CDR3 protein: CASSQEIQGNTEAFF

J gene: TRBJ2-3
V gene: TRBV2
CDR3 protein: CASPGSSTDTQYF

J gene: TRBJ2-1
V gene: TRBV7-9
CDR3 protein: CASSLGGGGNEQFF

J gene: TRBJ2-3
V gene: TRBV12-3/TRBV12-4
CDR3 protein: CASSPGTQTARTDTQYF

J gene: TRBJ1-5
V gene: TRBV6-2/TRBV6-3
CDR3 protein: CASSGTRANQPQHF

J gene: TRBJ1-2
V gene: TRBV7-3
CDR3 protein: CASSLTEQGRGYTF

J gene: TRBJ2-7
V gene: TRBV14
CDR3 protein: CASSHVSSYEQYF

J gene: TRBJ2-1
V gene: TRBV29-1
CDR3 protein: CSVVGETSGRYNEQFF

J gene: TRBJ1-2
V gene: TRBV5-1
CDR3 protein: CASSPRPQGGNYGYTF

J gene: TRBJ1-2
V gene: TRBV25-1
CDR3 protein: CASSDPPVDYGYTF

J gene: TRBJ2-3
V gene: TRBV4-2
CDR3 protein: CASSQGPSSGDITDTQYF

J gene: TRBJ1-1
V gene: TRBV4-1
CDR3 protein: CASSHGWEGLTEAFF

J gene: TRBJ2-7
V gene: TRBV7-2
CDR3 protein: CASSPRYSYEQYF

J gene: TRBJ2-1
V gene: TRBV15
CDR3 protein: CATSRDQWGNEQFF

J gene: TRBJ2-1
V gene: TRBV5-1
CDR3 protein: CASRSVYNKQFF

J gene: TRBJ2-3
V gene: TRBV12-5
CDR3 protein: CASERYTDTQYF

J gene: TRBJ1-5
V gene: TRBV6-1
CDR3 protein: CASSEAGSSNNQPQHF

J gene: TRBJ2-3
V gene: TRBV20-1
CDR3 protein: CSATLAGATDTQYF